The T cell receptor (beta chain) described here comes from a study of cytomegalovirus exposure and HLA in healthy donors. V was shortened by 4 bases and J by 5 bases, with 12 bases between the two germline ends. From germline, CDR1 is MDHEN and CDR2 SYDVKM. The CDR3 runs to 15 residues. The assay was immunoSEQ multiplex PCR, and TCRdb's table has in-frame clones only and misses some. The data contain around 75,000 clones, just under 85% of them seen just once; the ten biggest clones take up about 3%. As for this clone: Its antigen remains unknown.

Study findings and constraints: In vitro, a few CMV-associated chains proved specific for CMV antigens. Subsequent analysis showed first-cohort TCR clusters tending to co-occur in roughly 130 validation repertoires. The study put 150 to 200 TCR beta chains on its list as cytomegalovirus-associated.

The TCR comes from a man in his thirties or forties in good health and CMV-seronegative. Sequences were obtained from PBMCs. The genes are TRBV28 and TRBJ1-6, with D maybe TRBD1 (5 bases). The CDR3: CASSSPGLNNSPLHF. Written as DNA, the CDR3 is TGTGCCAGCAGTTCCCCGGGACTGAATAATTCACCCCTCCACTTT.